This is a list of T cell receptor beta chains from one sample in a study of blood T cell repertoires in COVID-19. Libraries were prepared by immunoSEQ multiplex PCR; TCRdb keeps only in-frame clonotypes and omits some of them. The data show about 70,000 clones, about 90% seen once. The sample consisted of peripheral blood. Every receptor here comes from a human donor in a cohort sampled during active COVID-19. Both conserved end residues are part of each CDR3. The D gene is left open where the match is weak.

TRBJ1-2 | TRBV12-3/TRBV12-4 | TRBD1 | CASSVGQGDGYTF
TRBJ1-6 | TRBV5-1 | - | CASSLERQDPWSPLHF
TRBJ1-2 | TRBV6-1 | - | CASSEVGRGSGYTF
TRBJ2-4 | TRBV5-5 | - | CASSLAEGNLAKNIQYF
TRBJ2-7 | TRBV5-6 | - | CASNHRGGSSYEQYF
TRBJ2-2 | TRBV10-3 | TRBD2 | CAISVVLAGTGELFF
TRBJ2-3 | TRBV19 | TRBD1 | CASSPRQGAVTDTQYF
TRBJ2-1 | TRBV3-1/TRBV3-2 | TRBD2 | CASSRRLAGSTYNEQFF
TRBJ2-1 | TRBV2 | TRBD2 | CASSENSGRFSEQFF
TRBJ2-1 | TRBV7-2 | - | CASSPQGGEVRNEQFF
TRBJ2-4 | TRBV28 | TRBD1 | CASSSGGADIQYF
TRBJ2-7 | TRBV3-1/TRBV3-2 | - | CASSPPGHVYEQYF
TRBJ2-3 | TRBV24-1 | - | CATSAGGRDTQYF
TRBJ2-1 | TRBV5-1 | TRBD2 | CASSFGAGGGEQFF
TRBJ1-2 | TRBV5-6 | - | CASSQNYGYTF
TRBJ2-1 | TRBV2 | - | CASSPDRRQFF
TRBJ2-4 | TRBV12-2 | - | CASRFLFRLAKNIQYF
TRBJ2-6 | TRBV6-2/TRBV6-3 | TRBD2 | CASSHAGAGANVLTF
TRBJ2-3 | TRBV30 | TRBD2 | CACVSGGLQGDTQYF
TRBJ2-3 | TRBV7-8 | TRBD1 | CASTDTDGTGIDGTDTQYF
TRBJ1-2 | TRBV24-1 | - | CATSESGGPYGYTF
TRBJ2-7 | TRBV5-6 | TRBD1 | CASRPQDRGNQYF
TRBJ2-2 | TRBV27 | TRBD1 | CASSSQGAGTGELFF
TRBJ2-2 | TRBV5-1 | TRBD2 | CASSSKPSGGNTGELFF
TRBJ1-6 | TRBV27 | - | CASSLVQDNSPLHF
TRBJ2-7 | TRBV27 | TRBD1 | CASRRQGPSYEQYF
TRBJ2-5 | TRBV7-7 | TRBD1 | CASSNDRDRGPGETQYF
TRBJ2-7 | TRBV28 | TRBD1 | CASSRTGTGDYEQYF
TRBJ2-3 | TRBV4-1 | - | CASSQDPRASTDTQYF
TRBJ2-1 | TRBV7-2 | TRBD1 | CASSPRGRFNEQFF
TRBJ2-7 | TRBV28 | - | CASSFPQQTYEQYF
TRBJ1-2 | TRBV5-1 | TRBD1 | CASSPTGDYGYTF
TRBJ1-6 | TRBV3-1/TRBV3-2 | - | CASSPTLGAAYAPLHF
TRBJ1-5 | TRBV9 | TRBD1 | CASSLGDRDQPQHF
TRBJ2-3 | TRBV28 | TRBD2 | CASSSFSGRSTDTQYF
TRBJ1-2 | TRBV29-1 | TRBD1 | CSVSQDRDVRGYTF
TRBJ2-2 | TRBV2 | TRBD2 | CASKGGRANTGELFF